This T cell receptor (beta chain) was captured in a study of cytomegalovirus exposure and HLA in healthy donors. The study, taken as a whole, reports: Productive status was seen about 90% or about 30% of the time for most TCR beta V segments in an earlier analysis.

The PCR contained 60 Vbeta and 13 Jbeta primers. Generated by immunoSEQ multiplex PCR, the TCRdb table keeps only in-frame clones and is missing some. The sample has around 85,000 clones, about 78% seen once. Concerning this clone: The antigen is undetermined.

The specimen was PBMCs. The TCR sequence derives from a male donor in good health and CMV-seronegative.

CDR3 loop: CAISDQGQASYEQYF. In DNA form, the CDR3 reads TGTGCCATCAGTGACCAGGGACAGGCTTCCTACGAGCAGTACTTC. The genes are TRBV10-3 and TRBJ2-7; TRBD1 aligns across 8 bases. With 3 bases clipped from V and 1 base from J, the junction kept 5 bases outside the gene matches. Germline V gene sequence: CDR1 ENHRY, CDR2 SYGVKD. CDR3 length: 15 residues.